This record looks at one T cell receptor beta chain sequence and its context. Trimming shortened V by 5 bases and J by 7 bases, and 8 bases separated the two germline ends. Germline-derived CDR1 and CDR2 are MNHEY and SVGEGT. This CDR3 has 11 amino acids. RNA transcripts yielded amplified TCR beta CDR3 regions. The workflow started with a first-round RT-PCR run with HTBI primers and then moved on to a second-round multiplex PCR. TCRdb redid the calling of the multiplex PCR reads with MiXCR, one entry per CDR3 protein. The top ten hold 2.5% to 3% of the sample, which has roughly 420,000 distinct CDR3 sequences, around 20% seen once. This sample was taken from a study of Graves' ophthalmopathy and Graves' hyperthyroidism. No donor had other autoimmune disease, uncontrolled infection, pregnancy or lactation. It was on clinical symptoms, serum thyroxine, TRAb, thyroid ultrasound and orbital computed tomography that diagnosis relied. A 10 ml volume of fresh peripheral blood provided the PBMCs.

The sample consisted of peripheral blood. The chain recombines TRBV6-2 or TRBV6-3 with TRBJ2-5; D unresolved. The TCR comes from a woman aged 18 to 35 with stable Graves' hyperthyroidism. In nucleotides, the CDR3 is TGTGCCAGCAGTGGAAGAGGGACCCAGTACTTC. This codes for CASSGRGTQYF.